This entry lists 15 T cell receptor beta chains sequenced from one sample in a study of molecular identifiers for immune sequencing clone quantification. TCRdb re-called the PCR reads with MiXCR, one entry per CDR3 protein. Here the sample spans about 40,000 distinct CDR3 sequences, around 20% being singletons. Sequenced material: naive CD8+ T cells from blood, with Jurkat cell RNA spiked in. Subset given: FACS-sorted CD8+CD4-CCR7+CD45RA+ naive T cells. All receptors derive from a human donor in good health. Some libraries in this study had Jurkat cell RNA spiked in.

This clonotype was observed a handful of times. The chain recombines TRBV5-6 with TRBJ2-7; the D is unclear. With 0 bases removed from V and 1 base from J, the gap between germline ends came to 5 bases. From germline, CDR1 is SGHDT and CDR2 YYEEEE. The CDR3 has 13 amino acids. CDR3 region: CASSLGYSYEQYF. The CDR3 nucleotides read TGTGCCAGCAGCTTGGGCTATTCCTACGAGCAGTACTTC.

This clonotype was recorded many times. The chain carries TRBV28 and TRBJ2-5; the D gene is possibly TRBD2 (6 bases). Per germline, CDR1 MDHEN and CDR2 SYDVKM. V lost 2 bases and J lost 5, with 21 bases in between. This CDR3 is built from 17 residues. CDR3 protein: CASSLVKTRRAGETQYF. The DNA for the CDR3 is TGTGCCAGCAGTTTAGTGAAAACCCGGAGGGCCGGTGAGACCCAGTACTTC.

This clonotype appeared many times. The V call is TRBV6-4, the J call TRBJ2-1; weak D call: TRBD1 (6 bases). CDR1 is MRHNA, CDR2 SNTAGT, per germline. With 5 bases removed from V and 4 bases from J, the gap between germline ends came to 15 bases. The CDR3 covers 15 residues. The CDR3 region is CASSPNPGQYNEQFF. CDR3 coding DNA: TGTGCCAGCAGTCCCAACCCGGGACAATACAATGAGCAGTTCTTC.

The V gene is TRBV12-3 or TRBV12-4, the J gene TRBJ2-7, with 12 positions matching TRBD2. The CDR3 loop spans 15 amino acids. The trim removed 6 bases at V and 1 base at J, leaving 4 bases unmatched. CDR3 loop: CASSKTSGSSYEQYF. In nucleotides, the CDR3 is TGTGCCAGCAGCAAGACTAGCGGGAGTTCCTACGAGCAGTACTTC.

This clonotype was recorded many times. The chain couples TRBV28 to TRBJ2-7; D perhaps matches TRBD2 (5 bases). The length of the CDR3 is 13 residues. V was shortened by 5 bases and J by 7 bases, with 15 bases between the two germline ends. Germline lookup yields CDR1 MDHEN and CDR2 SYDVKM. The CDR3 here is CASSPRGQNEQYF. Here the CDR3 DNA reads TGTGCCAGCAGTCCTCGGGGTCAGAATGAGCAGTACTTC.

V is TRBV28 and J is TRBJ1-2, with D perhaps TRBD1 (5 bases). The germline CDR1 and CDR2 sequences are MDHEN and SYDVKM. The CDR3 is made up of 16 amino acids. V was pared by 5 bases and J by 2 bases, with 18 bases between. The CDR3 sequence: CASSTSGHRNNYGYTF. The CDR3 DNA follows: TGTGCCAGCAGTACGTCAGGGCACCGGAACAACTATGGCTACACCTTC.

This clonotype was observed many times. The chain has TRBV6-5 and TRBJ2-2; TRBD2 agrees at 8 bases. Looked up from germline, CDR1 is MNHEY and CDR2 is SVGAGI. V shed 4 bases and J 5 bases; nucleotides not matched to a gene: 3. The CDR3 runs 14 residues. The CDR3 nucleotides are TGTGCCAGCAGTTTCGGGAGGGATACCGGGGAGCTGTTTTTT. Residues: CASSFGRDTGELFF.

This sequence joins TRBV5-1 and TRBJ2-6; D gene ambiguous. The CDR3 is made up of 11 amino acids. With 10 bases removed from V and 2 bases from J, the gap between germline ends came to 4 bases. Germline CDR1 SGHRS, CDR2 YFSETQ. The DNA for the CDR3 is TGCGCCTCGGCTGGGGCCAACGTCCTGACTTTC. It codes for CASAGANVLTF.

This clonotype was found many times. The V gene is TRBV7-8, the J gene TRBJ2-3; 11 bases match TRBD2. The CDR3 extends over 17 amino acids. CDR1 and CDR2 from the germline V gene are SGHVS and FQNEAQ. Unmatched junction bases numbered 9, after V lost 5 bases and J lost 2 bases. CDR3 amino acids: CASSATILAGVTDTQYF. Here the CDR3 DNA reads TGTGCCAGCAGCGCAACCATACTAGCGGGGGTCACAGATACGCAGTATTTT.

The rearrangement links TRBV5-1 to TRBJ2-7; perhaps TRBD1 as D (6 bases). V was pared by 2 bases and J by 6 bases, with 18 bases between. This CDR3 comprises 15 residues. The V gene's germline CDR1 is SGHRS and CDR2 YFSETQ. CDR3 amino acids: CASSLTGTPTFEQYF. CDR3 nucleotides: TGCGCCAGCAGCTTAACCGGGACACCAACTTTCGAGCAGTACTTC. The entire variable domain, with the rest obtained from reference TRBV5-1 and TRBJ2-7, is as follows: KAGVTQTPRYLIKTRGQQVTLSCSPISGHRSVSWYQQTPGQGLQFLFEYFSETQRNKGNFPGRFSGRQFSNSRSEMNVSTLELGDSALYLCASSLTGTPTFEQYFGPGTRLTVT.

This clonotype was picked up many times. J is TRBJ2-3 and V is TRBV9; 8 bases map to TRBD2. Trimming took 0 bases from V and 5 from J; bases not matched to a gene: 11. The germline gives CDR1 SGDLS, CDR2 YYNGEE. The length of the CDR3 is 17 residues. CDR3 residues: CASSVDVNGRALDTQYF. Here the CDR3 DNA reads TGTGCCAGCAGCGTAGACGTGAACGGGAGGGCCCTAGATACGCAGTATTTT.

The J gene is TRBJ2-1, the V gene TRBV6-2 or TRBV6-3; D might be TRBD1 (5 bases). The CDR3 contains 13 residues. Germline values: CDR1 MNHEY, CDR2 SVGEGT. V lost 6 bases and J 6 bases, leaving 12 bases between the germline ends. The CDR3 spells CASRVHQGNEQFF. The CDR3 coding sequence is TGTGCCAGCAGGGTACACCAGGGCAATGAGCAGTTCTTC.

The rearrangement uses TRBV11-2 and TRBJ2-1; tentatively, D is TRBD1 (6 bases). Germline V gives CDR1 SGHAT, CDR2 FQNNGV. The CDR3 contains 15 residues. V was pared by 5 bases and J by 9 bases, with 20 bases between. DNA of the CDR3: TGTGCCAGCAGCACCCGGGGCAGGGGAACGGGTGAGCAGTTCTTC. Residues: CASSTRGRGTGEQFF.

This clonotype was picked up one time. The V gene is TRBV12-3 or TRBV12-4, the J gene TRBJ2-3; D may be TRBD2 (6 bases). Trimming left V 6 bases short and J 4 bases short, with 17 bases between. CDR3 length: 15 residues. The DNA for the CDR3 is TGTGCCAGCAGCACGGGACTGCACGGCCCAGATACGCAGTATTTT. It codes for CASSTGLHGPDTQYF.

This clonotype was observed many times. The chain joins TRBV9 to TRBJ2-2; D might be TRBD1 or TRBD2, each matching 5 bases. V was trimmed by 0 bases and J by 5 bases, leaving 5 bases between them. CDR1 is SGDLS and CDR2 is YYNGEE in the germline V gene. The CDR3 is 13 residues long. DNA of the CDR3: TGTGCCAGCAGCGTAGGGGGGACCGGGGAGCTGTTTTTT. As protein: CASSVGGTGELFF.